A single sample is the source of the 30 T cell receptor beta chains below, sequenced in a study of regulatory T cells in long-lasting Graves disease. Time point here: newly diagnosed GD, antithyroid drugs for less than 3 months. RNA from PBMCs was the source of the TCR library. Building of the TCR beta libraries involved iRepertoire HTBI primers and Arm-PCR of CDR3 regions. TCRdb processed the multiplex PCR reads anew with MiXCR; each CDR3 protein has one entry. Of 320,000 or so distinct CDR3 sequences in the sample, more than 15% were seen once. This sample comprised peripheral blood mononuclear cells (PBMCs), obtained at new diagnosis, from a patient treated with antithyroid drugs. These TCRs come from a female donor with Graves disease.

This clonotype was counted ten times or more. The J gene is TRBJ1-1, the V gene TRBV7-2; unclear D gene. Trimming removed 8 bases from V and 1 base from J, with 11 bases in between. The V gene's germline CDR1 is SGHTA and CDR2 FQGNSA. There are 13 residues in the CDR3. The DNA for the CDR3 is TGTGCCAGCGGATCTAGACGGAACACTGAAGCTTTCTTT. The encoded protein is CASGSRRNTEAFF.

This clonotype was observed many times. This chain connects TRBV28 to TRBJ1-3, with TRBD1 matching 12 bases. The V gene end was trimmed by 0 bases and the J gene end by 1 base; junction bases not matched to a gene: 10. Germline V gene sequence: CDR1 MDHEN, CDR2 SYDVKM. The CDR3 has 20 amino acids. The CDR3 DNA follows: TGTGCCAGCAGTTTATGGAAGGGACAGGGGGCATATCGATCTGGAAACACCATATATTTT. Its protein is CASSLWKGQGAYRSGNTIYF.

This clonotype was detected ten times or more. The chain has TRBV19 and TRBJ1-1; D might be TRBD1 (5 bases). The V end lost 3 bases, the J end lost 1 base, and 12 bases lay between the germline ends. Germline values: CDR1 LNHDA, CDR2 SQIVND (reference sequence). The CDR3 runs to 15 residues. For the CDR3, the DNA is TGTGCCAGTAGTATTTGGGGCAGGAGGAACACTGAAGCTTTCTTT. This encodes CASSIWGRRNTEAFF.

This clonotype turned up a few times. The chain joins TRBV5-6 to TRBJ1-1; D perhaps matches TRBD1 (5 bases). Trimming pared 1 base from V and 6 bases from J, leaving 16 bases between. The CDR3 extends over 15 amino acids. Germline V CDR1 and CDR2: SGHDT, YYEEEE. The CDR3 loop is CASSLSDTGGSEAFF. Here the CDR3 DNA reads TGTGCCAGCAGCTTGAGCGACACAGGTGGGTCTGAAGCTTTCTTT.

V gene TRBV6-4 combines with J gene TRBJ2-2; weak D call: TRBD1 (5 bases). The CDR3 spans 16 residues. Trimming removed 4 bases from V and 1 base from J, with 13 bases in between. Germline V gene data show CDR1 as MRHNA and CDR2 as SNTAGT. The CDR3, as DNA: TGTGCCAGCAGTGTCGGCAGGGCCTTGAACACCGGGGAGCTGTTTTTT. Its protein product is CASSVGRALNTGELFF.

This clonotype was detected ten times or more. V usage is TRBV15 and J usage is TRBJ2-3; D perhaps matches TRBD2 (6 bases). V dropped 3 bases and J dropped 8 bases, with 21 bases sitting between them. The CDR3 is 16 residues long. The germline V gene encodes CDR1 LNHNV and CDR2 YYDKDF (reference sequence). The DNA for the CDR3 is TGTGCCACCAGCAGCGGAGGTGGGCGGGAACGGGGTACGCAGTATTTT. Translation: CATSSGGGRERGTQYF. The entire variable domain, with the rest obtained from reference TRBV15 and TRBJ2-3, is as follows: DAMVIQNPRYQVTQFGKPVTLSCSQTLNHNVMYWYQQKSSQAPKLLFHYYDKDFNNEADTPDNFQSRRPNTSFCFLDIRSPGLGDTAMYLCATSSGGGRERGTQYFGPGTRLTVL.

This clonotype was seen many times. The V gene is TRBV20-1, the J gene TRBJ2-1, with a possible D match to TRBD2 (5 bases). The germline V gene has CDR1 DFQATT and CDR2 SNEGSKA (reference sequence). The V end was cut by 1 base, the J end by 6 bases, with 13 bases between. This CDR3 is built from 14 residues. Written as DNA, the CDR3 is TGCAGTGCTAGAGGGACTGACAAGCTCAATGAGCAGTTCTTC. Translating gives CSARGTDKLNEQFF.

This clonotype has ten or more counts. The J gene is TRBJ1-4, the V gene TRBV24-1, with D tentatively TRBD1 (5 bases). The CDR3 spans 16 residues. Germline V gene lookup returns CDR1 KGHDR and CDR2 SFDVKD. With 3 bases removed from V and 7 bases from J, the gap between germline ends came to 17 bases. CDR3 residues: CATSDPGPTGGEKLFF. CDR3 nucleotides: TGTGCCACCAGTGATCCCGGACCCACCGGGGGTGAAAAACTGTTTTTT.

This clonotype was counted at least ten times. The chain couples TRBV27 to TRBJ2-1; D unclear. The CDR3 is made up of 15 amino acids. The V gene lost 0 bases and the J gene lost 5 bases, with 11 bases spanning the gap. CDR1 is MNHEY, CDR2 SMNVEV, per germline (reference sequence). The CDR3 region has the DNA TGTGCCAGCAGTTTATCCCAGCAGGCTAACAATGAGCAGTTCTTC. It encodes CASSLSQQANNEQFF.

The chain is built from TRBV12-5 and TRBJ1-4; no definite D call. The CDR3 loop spans 18 amino acids. Germline V lookup: CDR1 LGHNT, CDR2 FRNRAP. Trimming left V 6 bases short and J 0 bases short, with 20 bases between. CDR3 sequence (DNA): TGTGCTAGTGGAACCCAGACAAATTCTATAGCAACTAATGAAAAACTGTTTTTT. This gives the protein CASGTQTNSIATNEKLFF.

This clonotype showed up many times. This chain connects TRBV5-1 to TRBJ2-1; perhaps TRBD2 as D (6 bases). The CDR3 has 13 amino acids. CDR1 is SGHRS, CDR2 YFSETQ, per germline. With 3 bases removed from V and 12 bases from J, the gap between germline ends came to 16 bases. The CDR3 sequence is CASSWKGDGGQFF. The CDR3 coding sequence is TGCGCCAGCAGCTGGAAAGGGGACGGGGGGCAGTTCTTC.

This clonotype was seen a few times. The chain combines TRBV30 with TRBJ2-5; the D is unclear. Germline values: CDR1 GTSNPN, CDR2 SVGIG (reference sequence). V was shortened by 3 bases and J by 2 bases, with 10 bases between the two germline ends. This CDR3 spans 13 amino acids. Written as DNA, the CDR3 is TGTGCCTGGAGACGACAAGCTCAAGAGACCCAGTACTTC. This codes for CAWRRQAQETQYF.

This clonotype was recorded at least ten times. J is TRBJ2-7 and V is TRBV10-3, with 9 bases matching TRBD1. V gave up 4 bases and J gave up 6 bases; unmatched junction bases: 1. CDR1 is ENHRY, CDR2 SYGVKD, per germline. The CDR3 totals 12 residues. As DNA, the CDR3 is TGTGCCATCAGTGCGGACAGGGGCGAGCAGTACTTC. It is translated as CAISADRGEQYF.

This clonotype was counted at least ten times. The CDR3 DNA reads TGTGCCAGCAGTGAACTAAGCGGGAGGGCCGCGCGGTATTTCTTC. It translates to CASSELSGRAARYFF. The gene calls are TRBV2 and TRBJ2-1; TRBD2 aligns across 10 bases. CDR3 length: 15 amino acids. CDR1 SNHLY and CDR2 FYNNEI come from the germline V gene. V lost 2 bases, J lost 16 bases, and 14 bases stayed unmatched.

The sample holds many counts of this clonotype. V usage is TRBV12-3 or TRBV12-4 and J usage is TRBJ1-1; weak D call: TRBD1 (5 bases). The CDR3 totals 11 residues. V lost 8 bases and J 10 bases, leaving 14 bases between the germline ends. CDR3 sequence reads: CASSQDGGAFF. As DNA, the CDR3 is TGTGCCAGCTCTCAGGACGGGGGAGCTTTCTTT.

This clonotype has a count of ten or more. The chain uses TRBV18 and TRBJ2-3; TRBD1 aligns across 8 bases. The CDR3 contains 16 residues. Germline assignment: CDR1 KGHSH and CDR2 LQKENI. V lost 3 bases, J lost 4 bases, and 9 bases stayed unmatched. The chain's CDR3 is CASSPETGDRSDTQYF. The CDR3 DNA reads TGTGCCAGCTCACCCGAGACAGGGGATCGGTCAGATACGCAGTATTTT.

This clonotype has ten or more counts. This rearrangement joins TRBV6-1 to TRBJ1-5, with 9 bases aligning to TRBD1. The CDR3 has 16 amino acids. Germline V gene lookup returns CDR1 MNHNS and CDR2 SASEGT. V was clipped by 6 bases and J by 6 bases; unmatched bases: 12. For the CDR3, the DNA is TGTGCCAGCAGGGCAACCGGGACAGGGTATCGTCAGCCCCAGCATTTT. Translation gives CASRATGTGYRQPQHF.

This rearrangement joins TRBV30 to TRBJ2-2; D possibly corresponds to TRBD2 (6 bases). CDR1 and CDR2 from the germline V gene are GTSNPN and SVGIG (reference sequence). CDR3 size: 16 residues. Trimming took 3 bases from V and 6 from J, leaving 20 bases between them. The DNA for the CDR3 is TGTGCCTGGAGCACTCTCGTGGGACTGGCGGCCGGGGAGCTGTTTTTT. This sequence encodes CAWSTLVGLAAGELFF.

In regard to this clonotype: A read error may explain this, as a much larger clone is one base away. V usage is TRBV19 and J usage is TRBJ2-5; 7 bases are a match to TRBD2. CDR1 and CDR2 from the germline V gene are LNHDA and SQIVND (reference sequence). This CDR3 spans 15 amino acids. The CDR3 loop is CASSGLAGYQEAQYF. CDR3 nucleotide sequence: TGTGCCAGTAGTGGGTTAGCGGGCTATCAAGAGGCCCAGTACTTC.

This chain joins TRBV2 and TRBJ1-2; D gene unclear. V lost 3 bases, J lost 3 bases, and 8 bases lay in between. From germline, CDR1 is SNHLY and CDR2 FYNNEI. The CDR3 is 13 amino acids. The CDR3 loop reads CASSETTDYGYTF. The CDR3 DNA reads as TGTGCCAGCAGTGAGACAACCGACTATGGCTACACCTTC.

A few counts support this clonotype. One end of the junction is discordant with germline, which a read error may explain. This sequence joins TRBV5-1 and TRBJ2-3; TRBD2 matches at 9 bases. CDR1 is SGHRS and CDR2 is YFSETQ in the germline V gene. The CDR3 extends over 16 amino acids. The CDR3 protein is CASSMTSGGYTDTQYF. DNA of the CDR3: TGTGCCAGCAGCATGACTAGCGGAGGCTACACAGATACGCAGTATTTT.

The V and J genes are TRBV7-9 and TRBJ2-1; D is ambiguous. Trimming removed 10 bases at V and 5 bases at J, with 24 bases between. Germline loops: CDR1 SEHNR, CDR2 FQNEAQ (reference sequence). This CDR3 has 16 amino acids. The CDR3 sequence is CATNLLRTPSNNEQFF. The CDR3 DNA is TGTGCCACCAACTTACTTCGGACGCCTTCCAACAATGAGCAGTTCTTC.

This clonotype was seen repeatedly, ten times or more. The chain joins TRBV27 to TRBJ2-3; D is uncertain. The CDR3 extends over 10 amino acids. CDR1 is MNHEY and CDR2 is SMNVEV in the germline V gene (reference sequence). Deletions cut 8 bases from V and 11 bases from J, with 11 bases between. CDR3 in amino acids: CASGSLEQYF. DNA of the CDR3: TGTGCCAGCGGGTCTCTGGAGCAGTATTTT.

A word on this clonotype: This may come from a read error, since a much larger clone is one base off. This CDR3 fails to terminate in the conserved phenylalanine or tryptophan, so it likely reflects a read error. The limits of the CDR3 on the DNA are not certain, so only TCRdb's listed CDR3 is given. The genes are TRBV5-1 and TRBJ2-3; the table's D call, TRBD2, was not checked against the DNA. The CDR3 is 15 amino acids long, termini counted. Germline CDR1 reads SGHRS; CDR2 reads YFSETQ. CDR3 region: CASRDRTSGIYEQYC.

This clonotype was detected only a few times. V and J are TRBV20-1 and TRBJ1-6; 10 nucleotides agree with TRBD1. Trimming cost V 1 base and J 7 bases; bases outside gene matches: 7. The V gene's germline CDR1 is DFQATT and CDR2 SNEGSKA (reference sequence). The CDR3 is 16 amino acids. Written as DNA, the CDR3 is TGCAGTGCTAGAGTAAACGAGACAGGGGGCAATTCACCCCTCCACTTT. Translated: CSARVNETGGNSPLHF.

This clonotype was detected ten times or more. This chain links TRBV2 with TRBJ1-4; D not resolved. The CDR3 loop spans 15 amino acids. Germline CDR1 SNHLY, CDR2 FYNNEI. Between the trimmed V and J ends, which lost 8 bases and 0 bases, there was a span of 13 bases. The CDR3 bases are TGTGCCAGCGGGCCTTGGGCCACAACTAATGAAAAACTGTTTTTT. Residues: CASGPWATTNEKLFF.

This clonotype showed up many times. The chain links TRBV11-2 to TRBJ2-2; D gene uncertain. Germline V lookup: CDR1 SGHAT, CDR2 FQNNGV. V was clipped by 0 bases and J by 7 bases, with 6 bases between them. CDR3 length: 13 amino acids. CDR3 loop: CASSLDLGGELFF. The CDR3 DNA reads as TGTGCCAGCAGCTTAGATCTGGGCGGGGAGCTGTTTTTT.

In regard to this clonotype: This likely came from a read error, as a far larger clone is one base away. The chain carries TRBV7-2 and TRBJ2-3; no definite D call. Deletions cut 6 bases from V and 0 bases from J, with 16 bases between. The CDR3 is made up of 16 amino acids. Germline CDR1 SGHTA, CDR2 FQGNSA. The CDR3: CASRPSTPLSTDTQYF. The CDR3 region has the DNA TGTGCCAGCAGACCGTCGACACCCCTTAGCACAGATACGCAGTATTTT.

The J gene is TRBJ2-1, the V gene TRBV20-1, with 7 bases fitting TRBD2. J lost 8 bases, V lost 6 bases, and 19 bases had no gene match. Germline loops: CDR1 DFQATT, CDR2 SNEGSKA (reference sequence). The CDR3 totals 16 residues. The CDR3 protein is CSATIPRTRFRHEQFF. CDR3 bases: TGCAGTGCCACCATACCCCGGACTAGATTCCGGCATGAGCAGTTCTTC.

V is TRBV10-3 and J is TRBJ2-2; 9 bases map to TRBD2. After removal of 7 bases from V and 6 bases from J, the junction contained 12 bases not matched to a gene. In germline, CDR1 is ENHRY, CDR2 SYGVKD. The CDR3 extends over 16 amino acids. The CDR3 nucleotides read TGTGCCATCAAAGGGCAGCTAGCGGGAAGATCCGGGGAGCTGTTTTTT. This translates into CAIKGQLAGRSGELFF.